These 30 T cell receptor beta chains were sequenced from one sample in a study of tumor-infiltrating lymphocytes in primary liver carcinoma. Joint extraction of RNA and DNA used 20-30 mg of bulk tissue that was unsorted. Using a constant-region primer together with ProtoScript II reverse transcriptase, TCR beta cDNA was made from 500 ng of total RNA. For TCR beta, libraries were produced by three nested multiplex PCR rounds using slightly modified ARM-PCR. Both of the initial two PCR rounds ran for roughly 11 cycles and employed TRBV1-TRBV30 forward primers alongside a C-beta reverse primer. Using its own MiXCR run on the multiplex PCR reads, TCRdb lists one record per CDR3 protein. The sample includes almost 55,000 distinct CDR3 sequences, about three quarters of them seen just once. The sample comprised liver tumor tissue from sampling region 2. Subset meaning: tumor region T2, inferior pole. These receptors all stem from a middle-aged man with primary liver carcinoma and hepatitis B virus infection.

Concerning this clonotype itself: A junction end diverges from the germline sequence, so it may reflect a read error. The chain links TRBV5-4 to TRBJ2-1; 7 bases are a match to TRBD2. The CDR3 totals 15 residues. Looked up from germline, CDR1 is SGHNT and CDR2 is YYREEE (reference sequence). The chain's CDR3 is CASSPPLRDYNDQFF. DNA of the CDR3: TGTGCAAGCAGCCCCCCATTGCGGGACTACAATGATCAGTTCTTC.

This clonotype was observed many times. The chain joins TRBV6-5 to TRBJ2-5; 8 bases align to TRBD1. From germline, CDR1 is MNHEY and CDR2 SVGAGI. J was trimmed by 5 bases and V by 6 bases; bases with no gene match: 5. The CDR3 consists of 13 residues. This chain's CDR3 is CASRIQGEETQYF. DNA of the CDR3: TGTGCCAGCAGAATACAGGGGGAGGAGACCCAGTACTTC.

Worth noting for this clonotype: One base away lies a much larger clone, so this may be a sequencing read error. The chain couples TRBV2 to TRBJ2-1, with a weak D call TRBD2 (6 bases). Germline loops: CDR1 SNHLY, CDR2 FYNNEI. CDR3 length: 12 amino acids. Between the trimmed V and J ends, which lost 6 bases and 6 bases, there was a span of 9 bases. CDR3 protein: CASSGRGNEQFF. DNA for the CDR3: TGTGCCAGCAGCGGGAGAGGCAATGAGCAGTTCTTC.

With respect to this clonotype: Given a much more abundant clone one base away, this may be a read error. The chain is built from TRBV6-4 and TRBJ2-2; possible D gene TRBD1, 5 bases. V was shortened by 4 bases and J by 3 bases, with 15 bases between the two germline ends. The CDR3 consists of 16 residues. CDR1 and CDR2 from the germline V gene are MRHNA and SNTAGT. The CDR3 loop is CASSGPETEHTGELFF. CDR3 sequence (DNA): TGTGCCAGCAGTGGTCCCGAGACAGAGCACACCGGGGAGCTGTTTTTT.

Turning to this clonotype: At one end the junction does not follow the germline gene, possibly because of a read error. V is TRBV29-1 and J is TRBJ2-3, with D perhaps TRBD1 or TRBD2 (5 bases each). There are 13 residues in the CDR3. Germline lookup yields CDR1 SQVTM and CDR2 ANQGSEA. In DNA, the CDR3 is TGCAGCGTTAAGACAGAGGGTACAGTTACGCAGTATTTT. Its translation is CSVKTEGTVTQYF.

For this clonotype: A clone one base away is much larger, so this may be a read error. For the CDR3, the DNA is TGTGCCAGCAGTTCCCCGGGACTCTACAGTGAGCAGTTCTTC. Its translation is CASSSPGLYSEQFF. The chain is built from TRBV28 and TRBJ2-1, with D maybe TRBD2 (6 bases). The CDR3 is 14 residues long. Germline lookup yields CDR1 MDHEN and CDR2 SYDVKM. Variable domain in full (rest from reference TRBV28 and TRBJ2-1): DVKVTQSSRYLVKRTGEKVFLECVQDMDHENMFWYRQDPGLGLRLIYFSYDVKMKEKGDIPEGYSVSREKKERFSLILESASTNQTSMYLCASSSPGLYSEQFFGPGTRLTVL.

This clonotype was recorded only once. A read error may produce the germline difference seen at one junction end. This sequence joins TRBV6-5 and TRBJ2-3, with D maybe TRBD2 (5 bases). The CDR3 is 13 amino acids. Germline values: CDR1 MNHEY, CDR2 SVGAGI. In DNA form, the CDR3 reads TGTGCTAGCAGTTACTTTAGCGCAGATAGGCAGTATTTT. Its protein product is CASSYFSADRQYF.

This clonotype is a singleton in its sample. This sequence joins TRBV29-1 and TRBJ2-1; either TRBD1 or TRBD2 may supply D (5 bases each). From germline, CDR1 is SQVTM and CDR2 ANQGSEA. V lost 7 bases and J lost 8, with 21 bases in between. The CDR3 contains 14 residues. CDR3 sequence (DNA): TGCAGCGGATTGCCGGGGCAGGGAGTGTATGAGCAGTTCTTC. Translated, it gives CSGLPGQGVYEQFF.

As for this clonotype: A much larger clone differs by one base, so this may be a read error. CDR3 region: CACHNAGTGRRQPQHF. The CDR3 DNA sequence: TGTGCCTGTCACAACGCCGGGACAGGGAGACGTCAGCCCCAGCATTTT. The chain has TRBV19 and TRBJ1-5, with 9 bases lining up with TRBD1. The germline V gene has CDR1 LNHDA and CDR2 SQIVND (reference sequence). V trimming: 11 bases; J trimming: 6 bases; junction bases outside the gene matches: 17. The length of the CDR3 is 16 residues. Variable domain in full (rest from reference TRBV19 and TRBJ1-5): DGGITQSPKYLFRKEGQNVTLSCEQNLNHDAMYWYRQDPGQGLRLIYYSQIVNDFQKGDIAEGYSVSREKKESFPLTVTSAQKNPTAFYLCACHNAGTGRRQPQHFGDGTRLSIL.

As concerns this clonotype: A read error may produce the germline difference seen at one junction end. The gene calls are TRBV5-4 and TRBJ2-1, with TRBD2 matching over 11 bases. The CDR3 length is 15 residues. Germline assignment: CDR1 SGHNT and CDR2 YYREEE (reference sequence). The CDR3 bases are TGTGCCAGCAGCGATCGACTAGCGGGGCACAATGAGCAGCTCTTT. Amino acids: CASSDRLAGHNEQLF.

This clonotype has just a few counts. The chain has TRBV15 and TRBJ2-7, with D unresolved. V lost 0 bases to trimming and J lost 3 bases, with 12 bases between them. The CDR3 length is 15 residues. Per germline, CDR1 LNHNV and CDR2 YYDKDF (reference sequence). In DNA form, the CDR3 reads TGTGCCACCAGCAGAGATCTGGGCGGTTACTACGAGCAGTACTTC. Protein sequence: CATSRDLGGYYEQYF.

A word on this clonotype: This may be a read error: a much more frequent sequence differs by one nucleotide. The chain employs TRBV27 and TRBJ2-1; 9 bases are a match to TRBD1. The CDR3 spans 12 residues. With 8 bases clipped from V and 15 bases from J, the junction kept 11 bases outside the gene matches. Germline CDR1 MNHEY, CDR2 SMNVEV (reference sequence). CDR3 sequence (DNA): TGTGCCAGCGCCACTCGGACAGGGGACCTGTTCTTC. Translation gives CASATRTGDLFF.

This chain joins TRBV10-1 and TRBJ1-2; D unclear. The CDR3 length is 14 residues. V dropped 3 bases and J dropped 7 bases, with 15 bases sitting between them. Per the germline V gene, CDR1 is WNHNN and CDR2 is SYGVQD (reference sequence). DNA for the CDR3: TGCGCCAGCAGTGATAGCTCGGGGAAAACTGGCTACACCTTC. Its translation is CASSDSSGKTGYTF.

This clonotype was seen many times. This chain connects TRBV25-1 to TRBJ2-3; D possibly corresponds to TRBD2 (6 bases). This CDR3 is 13 amino acids long. The germline V gene encodes CDR1 MGHDK and CDR2 SYGVNS. Trimming left V 1 base short and J 8 bases short, with 10 bases between. CDR3 nucleotides: TGTGCCAGCAGTGAATTGGAGGGCGCTACGCAGTATTTT. This translates into CASSELEGATQYF.

This chain joins TRBV6-5 and TRBJ1-2; TRBD1 matches at 7 bases. Per germline, CDR1 MNHEY and CDR2 SVGAGI. Unmatched junction bases numbered 13, after V lost 9 bases and J lost 6 bases. The CDR3 spans 14 residues. CDR3 DNA sequence: TGTGCCAGTAGTGCGCAGGGGGGAAAGGATGGCTACACCTTC. It specifies CASSAQGGKDGYTF.

The chain is built from TRBV20-1 and TRBJ1-5; the D is unclear. The CDR3 length is 12 residues. Per the germline V gene, CDR1 is DFQATT and CDR2 is SNEGSKA (reference sequence). Trimming shortened V by 6 bases and J by 2 bases, and 8 bases separated the two germline ends. CDR3 sequence reads: CSATRGNQPQHF. CDR3 bases: TGCAGTGCCACAAGGGGCAATCAGCCCCAGCATTTT.

Note on this clonotype: At one end, the junction sequence differs from germline, possibly due to a read error. The chain is built from TRBV11-2 and TRBJ2-7, with D unresolved. Germline V lookup: CDR1 SGHAT, CDR2 FQNNGV. CDR3 length: 15 amino acids. The chain's CDR3 is CANNLSVGISYEQYF. CDR3 nucleotides: TGTGCCAACAACCTATCTGTGGGAATATCCTATGAGCAGTACTTC.

Worth noting for this clonotype: At one end the junction does not follow the germline gene, possibly because of a read error. V is TRBV11-3 and J is TRBJ1-5; D call uncertain. This CDR3 is built from 16 residues. Germline lookup yields CDR1 SGHNT and CDR2 YENEEA. The chain's CDR3 is CASSLGTGCGNQPQRF. Here the CDR3 DNA reads TGTGCCAGCAGCTTAGGGACCGGGTGTGGCAATCAGCCCCAGCGTTTT.

Points on this clonotype: This may come from a read error, since a much larger clone is one base off. The V and J genes are TRBV7-9 and TRBJ1-4; a weak D match, TRBD1 (5 bases). Trimming stripped 5 bases from V and 0 bases from J, with 13 bases between. CDR1 and CDR2 (germline): SEHNR, FQNEAQ (reference sequence). CDR3 length: 16 amino acids. This chain's CDR3 is CASSLEGTATNEKLFF. The CDR3 DNA sequence: TGTGCCAGCAGCCTTGAGGGGACTGCAACTAATGAAAAACTGTTTTTT.

The chain uses TRBV10-1 and TRBJ2-3; 9 bases line up with TRBD1. There are 17 residues in the CDR3. The germline V gene has CDR1 WNHNN and CDR2 SYGVQD (reference sequence). V lost 3 bases, J lost 8 bases, and 15 bases stayed unmatched. CDR3 DNA sequence: TGCGCCAGCAGTGAATGCCCGATGGGACAGGGATCAGGTACGCAGTATTTT. This sequence encodes CASSECPMGQGSGTQYF.

A word on this clonotype: Compared with germline, one end of the junction differs, possibly owing to a read error. The chain couples TRBV11-2 to TRBJ2-7; D call uncertain. Germline CDR1 is SGHAT and CDR2 is FQNNGV. This CDR3 is 14 amino acids long. CDR3 in amino acids: CGSSLTGPAYEQYF. CDR3 coding DNA: TGTGGCAGCAGCTTAACGGGTCCCGCCTACGAGCAGTACTTC.

Turning to this clonotype: Since the CDR3 does not end with the conserved phenylalanine or tryptophan, this likely comes from a read error. The DNA is omitted, as the CDR3 cannot be located on it reliably, and the CDR3 follows TCRdb's listing. J is TRBJ2-3 and V is TRBV6-6; the table's D call of TRBD1 was not tested on the DNA. The CDR3 is made up of 13 amino acids, end residues included. Germline CDR1 and CDR2: MNHNY and SVGAGI (reference sequence). The CDR3 reads CASSMGEVGSGHL.

This clonotype has only one observation. This chain links TRBV6-5 with TRBJ2-1; D may be TRBD1 (7 bases). The CDR3 is 15 residues long. Germline lookup yields CDR1 MNHEY and CDR2 SVGAGI. Between the trimmed V and J ends, which lost 8 bases and 10 bases, there was a span of 24 bases. CDR3 in DNA: TGTGCCAGCTGTAGAGGGGGCGGGATGGGTAGGGAGCAGTTCTTC. Encoded protein: CASCRGGGMGREQFF.

Concerning this clonotype: No conserved phenylalanine or tryptophan is present at the end of the CDR3, so a read error is the likely explanation. The chain is built from TRBV11-2 and TRBJ2-5, with D possibly being TRBD2 (6 bases). The CDR3 is 16 residues long. Germline V gene data show CDR1 as SGHAT and CDR2 as FQNNGV. The CDR3 DNA is TGTGCCAGCAGCTTAGGGAGTAGCGACCCGGGGGAGATCCAGTACCTC. Amino acid sequence: CASSLGSSDPGEIQYL.

In regard to this clonotype: With a much larger clone just one base away, this may be a read error. The chain is built from TRBV28 and TRBJ2-2; D may be TRBD2 (6 bases). CDR1 is MDHEN and CDR2 is SYDVKM in the germline V gene. CDR3 length: 17 amino acids. Here the CDR3 reads CDSSLIALGGNTGELFF. The CDR3 nucleotides read TGTGACAGCAGTTTAATCGCCTTGGGAGGGAACACCGGGGAGCTGTTTTTT.

Of note for this clonotype: One junction end disagrees with the germline gene, perhaps due to a read error. J is TRBJ2-1 and V is TRBV5-4; TRBD2 aligns across 11 bases. The CDR3 runs 15 residues. Germline V lookup: CDR1 SGHNT, CDR2 YYREEE (reference sequence). The DNA for the CDR3 is TGTGCCATCAGCAATCGACTAGCGGGGCACAATGAGCAGTTCTTC. Translation gives CAISNRLAGHNEQFF.

Notes on this clonotype: Here the CDR3 omits its conserved ending phenylalanine or tryptophan, so a read error is the likely source. The V and J genes are TRBV28 and TRBJ2-7; D gene ambiguous. CDR1 MDHEN and CDR2 SYDVKM come from the germline V gene. The CDR3 consists of 15 residues. CDR3 region: CASSLWSSSSYEQYL. In DNA form, the CDR3 reads TGCGCCAGCAGTTTATGGTCCAGCAGCTCCTACGAGCAGTACCTC.

Remarks on this clonotype: Its ends do not fully match the called genes, so a read error is possible. V is TRBV28 and J is TRBJ2-7, with D possibly being TRBD2 (5 bases). Germline V CDR1 and CDR2: MDHEN, SYDVKM. The CDR3 spans 14 residues. In nucleotides, the CDR3 is TGTGCCAACAGTTTACAGAGGGAATCCTACGAGCAGTACTTC. Its protein product is CANSLQRESYEQYF.

This clonotype was counted a single time. The CDR3 does not close with the conserved phenylalanine or tryptophan, likely indicating a read error. No DNA is shown, since the ends of the CDR3 on it are uncertain; the CDR3 is the one TCRdb lists. The rearrangement links TRBV6-5 to TRBJ2-1; TRBD1 is the table's D call, not checked against the DNA. The CDR3 adds up to 15 amino acids, both ends counted. In germline, CDR1 is MNHEY, CDR2 SVGAGI. The CDR3: CASSYGQGSYNEKFI.

This clonotype was found once. At one of its ends the junction is not consistent with the germline gene, which may arise from a read error. The rearrangement joins TRBV14 to TRBJ2-5; no clear D gene. The length of the CDR3 is 17 residues. Per the germline V gene, CDR1 is SGHDN and CDR2 is FVKESK. The CDR3 DNA follows: TGTGCCAGCAGCCAAGACCACGCACCGGAGTTCCAAGAGACCCAACACTTC. It yields the protein CASSQDHAPEFQETQHF. Full variable domain (missing parts from reference TRBV14 and TRBJ2-5): EAGVTQFPSHSVIEKGQTVTLRCDPISGHDNLYWYRRVMGKEIKFLLHFVKESKQDESGMPNNRFLAERTGGTYSTLKVQPAELEDSGVYFCASSQDHAPEFQETQHFGPGTRLLVL.